A single sample is the source of the 15 T cell receptor beta chains below, sequenced in a study of CD8+ T cells in alopecia areata. Reverse transcription of extracted RNA yielded cDNA, which provided the sequencing template. TCRdb keeps only in-frame clones here, not all; method: immunoSEQ multiplex PCR. The table lists approximately 150,000 clones, around 87% of them singletons. Sequenced here: CD8+ T cells sorted from blood, sampled at week 0. The origin of the receptors is a human donor with alopecia areata.

The V call is TRBV6-6, the J call TRBJ2-1; unclear D gene. The CDR3 runs to 13 residues. Germline values: CDR1 MNHNY, CDR2 SVGAGI (reference sequence). V was clipped by 7 bases and J by 5 bases, with 12 bases between them. As DNA, the CDR3 is TGTGCCAGCATTCCGCTTGACAACAATGAGCAGTTCTTC. Amino acid sequence: CASIPLDNNEQFF.

This chain links TRBV9 with TRBJ1-5, with D tentatively TRBD1 (5 bases). V lost 0 bases and J lost 2, with 9 bases in between. CDR1 is SGDLS and CDR2 is YYNGEE in the germline V gene. The CDR3 is 15 amino acids. Here the CDR3 reads CASSVGGGGNQPQHF. The CDR3 DNA reads as TGTGCCAGCAGCGTAGGGGGCGGAGGCAATCAGCCCCAGCATTTT. The full variable domain, in which reference TRBV9 and TRBJ1-5 provide the parts outside the CDR3, is DSGVTQTPKHLITATGQRVTLRCSPRSGDLSVYWYQQSLDQGLQFLIQYYNGEERAKGNILERFSAQQFPDLHSELNLSSLELGDSALYFCASSVGGGGNQPQHFGDGTRLSIL.

The chain uses TRBV7-9 and TRBJ2-7; 7 bases are shared with TRBD1. This CDR3 region has 15 residues. V was pared by 5 bases and J by 4 bases, with 11 bases of the junction left unmatched. CDR1 SEHNR and CDR2 FQNEAQ come from the germline V gene (reference sequence). CDR3 amino acids: CASSARDSPMYEQYF. CDR3 nucleotide sequence: TGTGCCAGCAGCGCCCGGGACAGTCCTATGTACGAGCAGTACTTC.

V is TRBV10-1 and J is TRBJ2-3; 9 bases fit TRBD1. Germline assignment: CDR1 WNHNN and CDR2 SYGVQD (reference sequence). Trimming at V came to 7 bases and at J to 6 bases, leaving 8 bases not matched to a gene. The CDR3 contains 14 residues. This CDR3 reads CASTGDRETDTQYF. For the CDR3, the DNA is TGCGCCAGCACGGGGGACAGGGAGACGGATACGCAGTATTTT.

The V and J genes are TRBV28 and TRBJ2-4; D is unclear. V was pared by 10 bases and J by 8 bases, with 21 bases between. There are 14 residues in the CDR3. The V gene's germline CDR1 is MDHEN and CDR2 SYDVKM. The CDR3 DNA sequence: TGTGCCACCAACCACCGGGCCCCTCAGGACATTCAGTACTTC. Translation: CATNHRAPQDIQYF.

The chain couples TRBV7-8 to TRBJ1-5, with 9 positions matching TRBD1. CDR1 is SGHVS, CDR2 FQNEAQ, per germline. This CDR3 contains 17 residues. V trimming: 5 bases; J trimming: 4 bases; junction bases outside the gene matches: 12. CDR3 DNA sequence: TGTGCCAGCAGCAAAGCAATCACAGGGGGCGGGAATCAGCCCCAGCATTTT. This sequence encodes CASSKAITGGGNQPQHF.

CDR3 protein: CASSLTGDYNEQFF. The CDR3, as DNA: TGTGCCAGCAGTTTAACAGGGGACTACAATGAGCAGTTCTTC. V usage is TRBV2 and J usage is TRBJ2-1, with 7 bases lining up with TRBD1. Germline V CDR1 and CDR2: SNHLY, FYNNEI. V shed 5 bases and J 3 bases; nucleotides not matched to a gene: 4. This CDR3 is built from 14 residues.

J is TRBJ2-7 and V is TRBV9, with a weak D call TRBD1 (6 bases). There are 15 residues in the CDR3. Germline CDR1 reads SGDLS; CDR2 reads YYNGEE. Between the trimmed V and J ends, which lost 0 bases and 2 bases, there was a span of 12 bases. CDR3 amino acids: CASSVGAGETYEQYF. Written as DNA, the CDR3 is TGTGCCAGCAGCGTAGGTGCAGGGGAAACCTACGAGCAGTACTTC. Filled out from reference TRBV9 and TRBJ2-7, the complete variable domain reads DSGVTQTPKHLITATGQRVTLRCSPRSGDLSVYWYQQSLDQGLQFLIQYYNGEERAKGNILERFSAQQFPDLHSELNLSSLELGDSALYFCASSVGAGETYEQYFGPGTRLTVT.

This clone was seen once. This chain connects TRBV4-2 to TRBJ1-6, with D possibly TRBD1 on 5 matching bases. The CDR3 covers 17 residues. Germline loops: CDR1 LGHNA, CDR2 YNFKEQ. V was clipped by 5 bases and J by 5 bases, with 19 bases between them. The CDR3 sequence: CASSLVEVDTDNSPLHF. Written as DNA, the CDR3 is TGTGCCAGCAGCTTGGTAGAGGTGGACACAGATAATTCACCCCTCCACTTT.

The CDR3 nucleotides are TGTGCCACCAGCAGTGAGGTCTACGATCGCATCTATAATTCACCCCTCCACTTT. Encoded protein: CATSSEVYDRIYNSPLHF. The rearrangement links TRBV15 to TRBJ1-6, with D hard to call. Deletions cut 3 bases from V and 3 bases from J, with 18 bases between. This CDR3 has 18 amino acids. Germline V gene sequence: CDR1 LNHNV, CDR2 YYDKDF (reference sequence).

This clone was counted a single time. The junction departs from germline at one end; a sequencing error may be responsible. This sequence joins TRBV2 and TRBJ2-7, with D unresolved. Germline loops: CDR1 SNHLY, CDR2 FYNNEI. The CDR3 spans 10 residues. The CDR3 region has the DNA TGTACCAGCAGTGGGTACGAGCAGTACTTC. Its protein product is CTSSGYEQYF. Full variable domain (missing parts from reference TRBV2 and TRBJ2-7): EPEVTQTPSHQVTQMGQEVILRCVPISNHLYFYWYRQILGQKVEFLVSFYNNEISEKSEIFDDQFSVERPDGSNFTLKIRSTKLEDSAMYFCTSSGYEQYFGPGTRLTVT.

This chain links TRBV6-5 with TRBJ2-2, with D tentatively TRBD1 (5 bases). There are 15 residues in the CDR3. Trimming stripped 2 bases from V and 4 bases from J, with 11 bases between. CDR1 and CDR2 (germline): MNHEY, SVGAGI. This chain's CDR3 is CASSYPDTGTGELFF. DNA of the CDR3: TGTGCCAGCAGTTACCCGGACACGGGCACCGGGGAGCTGTTTTTT.

V is TRBV30 and J is TRBJ1-1, with unresolved D. Germline V CDR1 and CDR2: GTSNPN, SVGIG (reference sequence). The V end lost 1 base, the J end lost 4 bases, and 7 bases lay between the germline ends. The CDR3 is made up of 12 amino acids. The CDR3 nucleotides are TGTGCCTGGAGTGCCACGGGCACTGAAGCTTTCTTT. Translated, it gives CAWSATGTEAFF.

This clone was picked up a small number of times. The chain couples TRBV5-4 to TRBJ2-7, with a possible D match to TRBD1 (6 bases). V lost 3 bases to trimming and J lost 5 bases, with 18 bases between them. CDR1 and CDR2 (germline): SGHNT, YYREEE (reference sequence). The CDR3 contains 15 residues. The DNA of the CDR3 is TGTGCCAGCAGCTCCGGGGACACTGGCAGGAACGAGCAGTACTTC. This codes for CASSSGDTGRNEQYF.

There are a few counts of this clone. This chain connects TRBV13 to TRBJ2-3; D is unresolved. V lost 3 bases and J 0 bases, leaving 13 bases between the germline ends. From germline, CDR1 is PRHDT and CDR2 FYEKMQ (reference sequence). CDR3 length: 16 amino acids. The CDR3: CASSLGSIPSTDTQYF. The CDR3 DNA sequence: TGTGCCAGCAGCTTGGGTAGCATCCCTAGCACAGATACGCAGTATTTT.